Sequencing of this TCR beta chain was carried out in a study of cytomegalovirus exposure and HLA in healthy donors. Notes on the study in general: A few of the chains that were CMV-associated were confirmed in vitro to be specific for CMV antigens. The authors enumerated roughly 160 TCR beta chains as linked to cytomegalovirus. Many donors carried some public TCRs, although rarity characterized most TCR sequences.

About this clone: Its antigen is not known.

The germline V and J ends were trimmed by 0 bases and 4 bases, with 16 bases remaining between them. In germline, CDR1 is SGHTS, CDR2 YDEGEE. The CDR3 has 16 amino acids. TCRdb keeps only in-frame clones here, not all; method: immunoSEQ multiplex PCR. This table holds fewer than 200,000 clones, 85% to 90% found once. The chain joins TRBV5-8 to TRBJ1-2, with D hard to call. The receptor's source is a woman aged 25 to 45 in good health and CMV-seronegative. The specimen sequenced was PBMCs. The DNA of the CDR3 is TGTGCCAGCAGCTTGGTAAATGGCAGGAGCATCTATGGCTACACCTTC. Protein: CASSLVNGRSIYGYTF. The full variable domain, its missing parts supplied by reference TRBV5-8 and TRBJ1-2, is EAGVTQSPTHLIKTRGQQATLRCSPISGHTSVYWYQQALGLGLQFLLWYDEGEERNRGNFPPRFSGRQFPNYSSELNVNALELEDSALYLCASSLVNGRSIYGYTFGSGTRLTVV.